These 25 T cell receptor beta chains came from one sample sequenced in a study of blood T cells in healthy people across ages. Sample-barcoded 5' priming and a J-beta primer mix drove a second PCR of about 7 to 12 cycles. TCRdb re-analysed the 5' RACE reads in MiXCR, keeping a single row per CDR3 protein. The sample contains about 780,000 distinct CDR3 sequences, less than 60% of which appear only once. The sample consisted of blood. Receptor source: a man older than 75 in good health.

The genes are TRBV12-3 or TRBV12-4 and TRBJ1-2; D not certain. The CDR3 has 11 residues. V was cut by 6 bases and J by 9 bases, with 11 bases left in between. This chain's CDR3 is CASSPGGSYTF. The CDR3 bases are TGTGCCAGCAGCCCGGGTGGTAGCTACACCTTC.

This clonotype was counted between two and nine times. The V call is TRBV20-1, the J call TRBJ2-3; D unresolved. Per germline, CDR1 DFQATT and CDR2 SNEGSKA (reference sequence). This CDR3 is built from 14 residues. Trimming took 4 bases from V and 0 from J, leaving 11 bases between them. The CDR3 loop reads CSATEFTSTDTQYF. In DNA, the CDR3 is TGCAGTGCTACAGAGTTCACTAGCACAGATACGCAGTATTTT.

V usage is TRBV2 and J usage is TRBJ2-3; TRBD2 aligns across 8 bases. This CDR3 is built from 15 residues. Trimming took 3 bases from V and 4 from J; bases not matched to a gene: 6. Germline CDR1 is SNHLY and CDR2 is FYNNEI. The CDR3 region has the DNA TGTGCCAGCAGTGAGCCCGGGGGGGCCGCAGATACGCAGTATTTT. It specifies CASSEPGGAADTQYF.

The rearrangement links TRBV18 to TRBJ2-1; D is uncertain. V dropped 2 bases and J dropped 2 bases, with 10 bases sitting between them. The germline CDR1 and CDR2 sequences are KGHSH and LQKENI. CDR3 length: 15 amino acids. The CDR3 is CASSPVPNPYNEQFF. As DNA, the CDR3 is TGTGCCAGCTCACCAGTCCCCAATCCCTACAATGAGCAGTTCTTC.

The CDR3 spells CASSPSMTPLYGYTF. Here the CDR3 DNA reads TGTGCCAGCAGCCCCAGTATGACTCCCCTTTATGGCTACACCTTC. This sequence joins TRBV12-3 or TRBV12-4 and TRBJ1-2; D remains unclear. Trimming removed 6 bases at V and 5 bases at J, with 19 bases between. The CDR3 consists of 15 residues.

This chain links TRBV6-1 with TRBJ2-5, with 9 bases matching TRBD2. The DNA end is more similar to TRBJ2-7, so the J call may be wrong. This CDR3 contains 17 residues. Germline V gives CDR1 MNHNS, CDR2 SASEGT. The CDR3 reads CASSPPGLAHNGPEQYF. CDR3 in DNA: TGTGCCAGCAGCCCGCCGGGACTAGCTCATAATGGTCCCGAGCAGTACTTC.

This chain joins TRBV15 and TRBJ2-2; TRBD2 matches 9 bases. Germline CDR1 LNHNV, CDR2 YYDKDF (reference sequence). The CDR3 has 15 amino acids. V shed 8 bases, J shed 1 base, and the junction held 5 bases outside the gene matches. CDR3 region: CATFRSGRNTGELFF. The CDR3, as DNA: TGTGCCACCTTCCGTAGCGGGAGGAACACCGGGGAGCTGTTTTTT.

The chain has TRBV11-2 and TRBJ2-5; D call uncertain. CDR3 length: 14 amino acids. Per the germline V gene, CDR1 is SGHAT and CDR2 is FQNNGV. The V and J ends lost 2 bases and 5 bases respectively, with 12 bases between them. This CDR3 is CASSLTRGRETQYF. In nucleotides, the CDR3 is TGTGCCAGCAGCTTAACGCGCGGAAGGGAGACCCAGTACTTC.

This clonotype has only a few counts. This chain joins TRBV5-6 and TRBJ2-3, with TRBD2 matching over 10 bases. Germline-derived CDR1 and CDR2 are SGHDT and YYEEEE. The CDR3 contains 18 residues. V shed 4 bases and J 2 bases; nucleotides not matched to a gene: 13. In DNA, the CDR3 is TGTGCCAGCAGCGAAAAGGGAGGAGGACTAGCGGCCACAGATACGCAGTATTTT. Its protein is CASSEKGGGLAATDTQYF. Full variable domain (rest looked up from reference TRBV5-6 and TRBJ2-3): DAGVTQSPTHLIKTRGQQVTLRCSPKSGHDTVSWYQQALGQGPQFIFQYYEEEERQRGNFPDRFSGHQFPNYSSELNVNALLLGDSALYLCASSEKGGGLAATDTQYFGPGTRLTVL.

This clonotype was picked up a small number of times. The V and J genes are TRBV19 and TRBJ2-5, with a tentative D call TRBD1 (6 bases). Looked up from germline, CDR1 is LNHDA and CDR2 is SQIVND (reference sequence). CDR3 length: 14 amino acids. Trimming cost V 5 bases and J 9 bases, with 19 bases left between them. Here the CDR3 DNA reads TGTGCCAGTAGTCTTAGGACAGACGGTTGGGCCCAGTACTTC. It codes for CASSLRTDGWAQYF.

This clonotype was counted a few times. CDR3 coding DNA: TGCAGTGCAATAGCGGGCACCTCCTACAATGAGCAGTTCTTC. This gives the protein CSAIAGTSYNEQFF. The chain couples TRBV20-1 to TRBJ2-1; 7 nucleotides line up with TRBD2. The CDR3 extends over 14 amino acids. Trimming cost V 6 bases and J 0 bases; bases outside gene matches: 5. The germline CDR1 and CDR2 sequences are DFQATT and SNEGSKA (reference sequence).

In its sample, this clonotype was seen a few times. The chain combines TRBV11-3 with TRBJ2-1, with 8 bases aligning to TRBD2. Germline lookup yields CDR1 SGHNT and CDR2 YENEEA. Unmatched junction bases numbered 9, after V lost 4 bases and J lost 4 bases. The CDR3 is made up of 16 amino acids. This CDR3 is CASSSPSGSPYNEQFF. Written as DNA, the CDR3 is TGTGCCAGCAGCTCGCCCAGCGGGAGCCCTTACAATGAGCAGTTCTTC.

This clonotype was counted once. The chain links TRBV12-3 or TRBV12-4 to TRBJ2-1, with 11 bases fitting TRBD2. This CDR3 has 14 residues. V shed 6 bases and J 7 bases; nucleotides not matched to a gene: 5. CDR3 DNA: TGTGCCAGCAGCGGCCGACTAGCGGGGAATGAGCAGTTCTTC. Amino acid sequence: CASSGRLAGNEQFF.

This clonotype was observed a handful of times. The CDR3 DNA follows: TGTGCCAGCACCCCAACGGGCTACAATGAGCAGTTCTTC. This encodes CASTPTGYNEQFF. The chain combines TRBV6-5 with TRBJ2-1; D uncertain. CDR3 length equals 13 residues. Deletions cut 7 bases from V and 3 bases from J, with 10 bases between. CDR1 MNHEY and CDR2 SVGAGI come from the germline V gene.

The rearrangement joins TRBV7-2 to TRBJ2-3; 10 nucleotides agree with TRBD2. V lost 3 bases and J lost 7; bases outside the gene matches: 7. Germline CDR1 is SGHTA and CDR2 is FQGNSA. CDR3 length: 15 residues. CDR3 coding DNA: TGTGCCAGCAGCTTTGATAGCGGGAGGATCTATACGCAGTATTTT. This sequence encodes CASSFDSGRIYTQYF.

This clonotype occurred a few times. The V call is TRBV7-2, the J call TRBJ1-4, with 9 positions matching TRBD1. V was pared by 5 bases and J by 10 bases, with 8 bases of the junction left unmatched. From germline, CDR1 is SGHTA and CDR2 FQGNSA. The CDR3 has 14 amino acids. The CDR3 is CASSAQQGAGKLFF. DNA for the CDR3: TGTGCCAGCAGCGCCCAACAGGGGGCAGGAAAACTGTTTTTT.

The chain recombines TRBV30 with TRBJ1-1; D not resolved. The germline V gene has CDR1 GTSNPN and CDR2 SVGIG (reference sequence). V was shortened by 0 bases and J by 2 bases, with 7 bases between the two germline ends. The CDR3 covers 13 residues. The chain's CDR3 is CAWSVGSNTEAFF. The CDR3 DNA sequence: TGTGCCTGGAGTGTCGGGTCTAACACTGAAGCTTTCTTT.

This clonotype was found a few times. The V and J genes are TRBV7-3 and TRBJ2-5; 7 bases align to TRBD1. V dropped 0 bases and J dropped 3; count of bases not matched to a gene: 4. The germline V gene has CDR1 SGHTA and CDR2 FQGTGA. The CDR3 runs to 15 residues. The CDR3 DNA is TGTGCCAGCAGCTTAACCCCTGGGACAGAAGAGACCCAGTACTTC. Protein sequence: CASSLTPGTEETQYF. The full variable domain, rest sourced from reference TRBV7-3 and TRBJ2-5, is GAGVSQTPSNKVTEKGKYVELRCDPISGHTALYWYRQSLGQGPEFLIYFQGTGAADDSGLPNDRFFAVRPEGSVSTLKIQRTERGDSAVYLCASSLTPGTEETQYFGPGTRLLVL.

This clonotype occurred a few times. The chain recombines TRBV7-2 with TRBJ2-7, with TRBD2 identical over 14 bases. V gave up 5 bases and J gave up 5 bases; unmatched junction bases: 5. The CDR3 totals 15 residues. Looked up from germline, CDR1 is SGHTA and CDR2 is FQGNSA. CDR3 protein: CASSPGLAGADEQYF. The CDR3 nucleotides read TGTGCCAGCAGCCCGGGACTAGCGGGAGCCGACGAGCAGTACTTC. The full variable domain, its missing parts supplied by reference TRBV7-2 and TRBJ2-7, is GAGVSQSPSNKVTEKGKDVELRCDPISGHTALYWYRQSLGQGLEFLIYFQGNSAPDKSGLPSDRFSAERTGGSVSTLTIQRTQQEDSAVYLCASSPGLAGADEQYFGPGTRLTVT.

The chain is built from TRBV7-2 and TRBJ2-1; 7 bases agree with TRBD2. In germline, CDR1 is SGHTA, CDR2 FQGNSA. CDR3 length: 15 amino acids. V was clipped by 7 bases and J by 8 bases; unmatched bases: 14. For the CDR3, the DNA is TGTGCCAGCATCGAGATGGGAGGGCCGATCGATGAGCAGTTCTTC. Protein: CASIEMGGPIDEQFF.

A remark on this clonotype: Being one base from a much bigger clone, this may be a read error. This rearrangement joins TRBV11-3 to TRBJ2-1; no clear D gene. The CDR3 totals 18 residues. V gave up 5 bases and J gave up 4 bases, with 24 bases separating them. Germline-derived CDR1 and CDR2 are SGHNT and YENEEA. As DNA, the CDR3 is TGTGCCAGCAGCCGTCTTCCTTGGGTTGGAGTAGGGTACAATGAGCAGTTCTTC. Translation gives CASSRLPWVGVGYNEQFF.

This clonotype has at least ten counts. V usage is TRBV9 and J usage is TRBJ2-7, with 9 bases matching TRBD1. Looked up from germline, CDR1 is SGDLS and CDR2 is YYNGEE. CDR3 size: 13 residues. V lost 3 bases, J lost 3 bases, and 1 base stayed unmatched. This chain's CDR3 is CASSGQGGYEQYF. The CDR3 nucleotides are TGTGCCAGCAGCGGACAGGGGGGCTACGAGCAGTACTTC.

The rearrangement joins TRBV5-6 to TRBJ1-5, with no clear D. Germline V gene data show CDR1 as SGHDT and CDR2 as YYEEEE. Deletions cut 0 bases from V and 2 bases from J, with 12 bases between. The CDR3 runs 16 residues. The CDR3 loop reads CASSLGTAVGNQPQHF. The CDR3 nucleotides are TGTGCCAGCAGCTTGGGGACCGCGGTAGGCAATCAGCCCCAGCATTTT. The variable domain in full, with the rest retrieved from reference TRBV5-6 and TRBJ1-5, is DAGVTQSPTHLIKTRGQQVTLRCSPKSGHDTVSWYQQALGQGPQFIFQYYEEEERQRGNFPDRFSGHQFPNYSSELNVNALLLGDSALYLCASSLGTAVGNQPQHFGDGTRLSIL.

V and J are TRBV7-8 and TRBJ2-2, with 11 bases aligning to TRBD1. J gave up 7 bases and V 4 bases, and 5 bases lay outside the gene matches. In germline, CDR1 is SGHVS, CDR2 FQNEAQ. There are 15 residues in the CDR3. This CDR3 reads CASSYGQGAFGELFF. The CDR3 nucleotides read TGTGCCAGCAGCTATGGACAGGGGGCATTCGGGGAGCTGTTTTTT.

V is TRBV20-1 and J is TRBJ2-3; 11 nucleotides align to TRBD2. V dropped 3 bases and J dropped 6; count of bases not matched to a gene: 14. Germline V lookup: CDR1 DFQATT, CDR2 SNEGSKA (reference sequence). This CDR3 region has 17 residues. The DNA of the CDR3 is TGCAGTGCTAGCCCTCCGGCTAGCGGGGGGCAACCCGATACGCAGTATTTT. It translates to CSASPPASGGQPDTQYF.